The rows below give T cell receptor beta chains drawn from one sample of a study of T cell responses to AZD1222 COVID-19 vaccine. Profiling relied on immunoSEQ multiplex PCR, and the TCRdb table lists in-frame clones only, not all of them. The data show about 120,000 clones, with around nine tenths seen just once and around 5.8% held by the top ten. The material sequenced was peripheral blood, taken on day 0 of AZD1222 vaccination. The receptors were sampled from an adult in good health. CDR3s include the opening cysteine and the closing phenylalanine or tryptophan. A D gene is named only where the DNA matches it firmly. Clone size, where shown, is once, few, many, or a class for clones that have expanded.

>.|TRBD2|TRBJ2-1|TRBV4-1
TGCGCCAGCAGCCATTTCCTAGCGGGGTCCGGGAATGAGCAGTTCTTC
CASSHFLAGSGNEQFF
>.|TRBD1|TRBJ1-6|TRBV6-1
TGTGCCAGCAGTGAAGACAGGGGTGATTCACCCCTCCACTTT
CASSEDRGDSPLHF
>.|.|TRBJ1-6|TRBV30
TGTGCCTGGAGTCGCCGGACCGGCCCAAATTCACCCCTCCACTTT
CAWSRRTGPNSPLHF
>.|.|TRBJ2-5|TRBV19
TGTGCCAGTAGTAGTCAGGCACAAGAGACCCAGTACTTC
CASSSQAQETQYF
>.|.|TRBJ1-2|TRBV7-2
TGTGCCAGCAGCTTAGTGATAGGCGGTAACTATGGCTACACCTTC
CASSLVIGGNYGYTF
>.|.|TRBJ1-1|TRBV3-1/TRBV3-2
TGTGCCAGCAGCCAATTCGCGACGGGTTTGAACACTGAAGCTTTCTTT
CASSQFATGLNTEAFF
>.|.|TRBJ2-3|TRBV28
TGTGCCAGCAGACCCGTACCACGGAGCGCCCGCACAGATACGCAGTATTTT
CASRPVPRSARTDTQYF
>.|.|TRBJ1-5|TRBV19
TGTGCCAGTAGTATATTAGATGGGGGCCAGCCCCAGCATTTT
CASSILDGGQPQHF
>.|TRBD1|TRBJ1-3|TRBV18
TGTGCCAGCTCACCCCCGGGACAGAGCGGAAACACCATATATTTT
CASSPPGQSGNTIYF
>.|TRBD1|TRBJ2-1|TRBV24-1
TGTGCCACCAGGCCGGGACAGGGGGTCGATGAGCAGTTCTTC
CATRPGQGVDEQFF
>.|TRBD1|TRBJ2-7|TRBV7-9
TGTGCCAGCAGCTTCCAGGGGGACTCCTACGAGCAGTACTTC
CASSFQGDSYEQYF
>.|.|TRBJ1-4|TRBV19
TGTGCCAGTATGGACGGGCCAACTAATGAAAAACTGTTTTTT
CASMDGPTNEKLFF
>.|.|TRBJ2-5|TRBV5-1
TGCGCCAGCAGCTTGGCCATGGGGGGGCTGGGAGAGACCCAGTACTTC
CASSLAMGGLGETQYF
>.|.|TRBJ1-5|TRBV15
TGTGCCACCAGTACGGATGGAATGAGCAATCAGCCCCAGCATTTT
CATSTDGMSNQPQHF
>.|.|TRBJ2-3|TRBV6-4
TGTGCCAGCAGTGACCAGGACAACGGGGCAGATACGCAGTATTTT
CASSDQDNGADTQYF
>.|.|TRBJ1-5|TRBV10-1
TGCGCCAGCAGTGAGTCATGGCAGCCCCAGCATTTT
CASSESWQPQHF
>.|TRBD1|TRBJ1-4|TRBV12-5
TGTGCTAGTGGTTTGGTTTATAGGACAGGGGGCGCGAGGGAAAAACTGTTTTTT
CASGLVYRTGGAREKLFF
>.|.|TRBJ1-1|TRBV6-2/TRBV6-3
TGTGCCAGCAGTAACGGACCCGAAGAAGCTTTCTTT
CASSNGPEEAFF
>.|.|TRBJ2-5|TRBV10-3
TGTGCCATCAGCGAGGCAGGGCGAGGGGCCCAGTACTTC
CAISEAGRGAQYF
>.|.|TRBJ1-2|TRBV11-1
TGTGCCAGCAGCTTAGCCCCCGGAAACTATGGCTACACCTTC
CASSLAPGNYGYTF
>.|.|TRBJ1-2|TRBV5-1
TGCGCCAGCAGCTTGGGGGGAGAGAACTATGGCTACACCTTC
CASSLGGENYGYTF
>.|.|TRBJ2-1|TRBV5-5
TGTGCCAGCAGCACCGGGACCCCCCTGTGGGGTAATGAGCAGTTCTTC
CASSTGTPLWGNEQFF
>.|TRBD2|TRBJ2-7|TRBV2
TGTGCCAGCAGTCTAGCGGACACAGACTACGAGCAGTACTTC
CASSLADTDYEQYF
>.|TRBD2|TRBJ2-7|TRBV5-1
TGCGCCAGCAGCTTCCTAGCTAGCGGGGGGATCGTCTACGAGCAGTACTTC
CASSFLASGGIVYEQYF
>.|.|TRBJ1-6|TRBV6-1
TGTGCCAGCAGTGAAGTCTGGACCGGATATAATTCACCCCTCCACTTT
CASSEVWTGYNSPLHF
>.|TRBD1|TRBJ1-1|TRBV19
TGTGCCAGTAAGGGGGCACACGCTGAAATGAACACTGAAGCTTTCTTT
CASKGAHAEMNTEAFF
>few|TRBD1|TRBJ1-3|TRBV2
TGTGCCAGCAGTGAGGTGGGACAGGTGTCTGGAAACACCATATATTTT
CASSEVGQVSGNTIYF
>.|.|TRBJ1-6|TRBV4-2
TGTGCCAGCAGCCAAGAGAGAAACAGGGACAATTCACCCCTCCACTTT
CASSQERNRDNSPLHF
>.|TRBD2|TRBJ2-7|TRBV28
TGTGCCAGCAGCCCTCCCGCTAGCGGAGCCTGGGAGCAGTACTTC
CASSPPASGAWEQYF
>.|.|TRBJ2-2|TRBV19
TGTGCCAGTAACTACCTTTTGGGGGAGCTGTTTTTT
CASNYLLGELFF
>.|TRBD2|TRBJ2-1|TRBV4-1
TGCGCCAGCAGCCCTAGCGGGGACTACAATGAGCAGTTCTTC
CASSPSGDYNEQFF
>.|.|TRBJ1-2|TRBV9
TGTGCCAGCAGCGTAGGTACGACAGGCAGTTATGGCTACACCTTC
CASSVGTTGSYGYTF
>.|.|TRBJ1-3|TRBV28
TGTGCCAGCAACCCACCAGGGTCTGGAAACACCATATATTTT
CASNPPGSGNTIYF
>once|.|TRBJ1-2|TRBV4-1
TGCGCCAGCAGCCAAGAGGGCTATGGCTACACCTTC
CASSQEGYGYTF
>.|TRBD2|TRBJ2-2|TRBV6-5
TGTGCCAGCAAATTAGCGGGAGTCGATACCGGGGAGCTGTTTTTT
CASKLAGVDTGELFF
>.|.|TRBJ1-6|TRBV19
TGTGCCAGTAGTATCGAGGGTTCACCCCTCCACTTT
CASSIEGSPLHF